The 25 T cell receptor beta chains listed next were all sequenced from one sample in a study of blood T cell repertoires in COVID-19. Assay: immunoSEQ multiplex PCR; the TCRdb copy retains only in-frame clones and omits some. The sample includes some 50,000 clones, around 76% of them seen just once. Sample: peripheral blood. The origin of the receptors is a human donor in a cohort sampled during active COVID-19.

The J gene is TRBJ2-7, the V gene TRBV18; 9 bases match TRBD1. The V segment lost 2 bases and the J segment 7 bases; nucleotides outside the gene matches: 3. CDR1 is KGHSH, CDR2 LQKENI, per germline. This CDR3 is built from 13 residues. The CDR3 sequence: CASSPGTGSEQYF. The CDR3 DNA follows: TGTGCCAGCTCACCAGGGACAGGGTCGGAGCAGTACTTC.

The CDR3 loop is CASSKVGTATDYEQYF. CDR3 nucleotides: TGTGCCAGCAGCAAAGTTGGGACAGCAACCGACTACGAGCAGTACTTC. The chain is built from TRBV21-1 and TRBJ2-7; the table's TRBD1 call for D was not verified on the DNA. TRBV21-1 is termed a pseudogene. This CDR3 contains 16 residues.

This sequence joins TRBV9 and TRBJ1-1; possible D gene TRBD1, 6 bases. V was shortened by 4 bases and J by 5 bases, with 18 bases between the two germline ends. CDR1 and CDR2 from the germline V gene are SGDLS and YYNGEE. CDR3 length equals 15 residues. The CDR3 DNA is TGTGCCAGCAGCCCCCAGGGCGGGGGCGGGACTGAAGCTTTCTTT. Translating gives CASSPQGGGGTEAFF.

The V gene is TRBV27, the J gene TRBJ1-4; D unresolved. The CDR3 extends over 12 amino acids. Germline V gene lookup returns CDR1 MNHEY and CDR2 SMNVEV (reference sequence). With 3 bases removed from V and 10 bases from J, the gap between germline ends came to 9 bases. The CDR3 spells CASSFTGGKLFF. The CDR3 coding sequence is TGTGCCAGCAGTTTTACGGGTGGAAAACTGTTTTTT.

The chain links TRBV14 to TRBJ1-1; D gene uncertain. Trimming removed 0 bases from V and 0 bases from J, with 11 bases in between. The CDR3 runs 16 residues. Per germline, CDR1 SGHDN and CDR2 FVKESK. In nucleotides, the CDR3 is TGTGCCAGCAGCCAAGATCACGGGGAGGTGAACACTGAAGCTTTCTTT. It codes for CASSQDHGEVNTEAFF.

The rearrangement joins TRBV27 to TRBJ1-2; maybe TRBD1 (6 bases). Germline CDR1 MNHEY, CDR2 SMNVEV (reference sequence). V was cut by 5 bases and J by 8 bases, with 15 bases left in between. This CDR3 has 13 residues. The CDR3 DNA is TGTGCCAGCAGTCGCCAGGGGTACGGGGGCTACACCTTC. Protein sequence: CASSRQGYGGYTF.

The genes are TRBV5-5 and TRBJ1-1, with 7 bases matching TRBD1. The CDR3 length is 15 residues. Germline V gene sequence: CDR1 SGHKS, CDR2 YYEKEE (reference sequence). With 4 bases clipped from V and 7 bases from J, the junction kept 13 bases outside the gene matches. The CDR3 DNA is TGTGCCAGCAGCCCTAACCCGACAGGGAAGGGTGAAGCTTTCTTT. This gives the protein CASSPNPTGKGEAFF.

The chain recombines TRBV3-1 (or the pseudogene TRBV3-2) with TRBJ2-1; 11 bases map to TRBD2. The trim removed 0 bases at V and 8 bases at J, leaving 6 bases unmatched. The CDR3 length is 16 residues. Germline CDR1 is LGHDT and CDR2 is YNNKEL (reference sequence). This chain's CDR3 is CASSQDRLAGCYEQFF. The DNA for the CDR3 is TGTGCCAGCAGCCAAGATAGACTAGCGGGATGCTATGAGCAGTTCTTC.

This chain joins TRBV7-9 and TRBJ1-2, with TRBD1 matching 9 bases. This CDR3 contains 16 residues. Germline CDR1 SEHNR, CDR2 FQNEAQ (reference sequence). V lost 0 bases, J lost 8 bases, and 10 bases stayed unmatched. The CDR3: CASSLAYGTGSPGYTF. CDR3 DNA sequence: TGTGCCAGCAGCTTAGCATACGGGACAGGGTCCCCCGGCTACACCTTC. Drawing the rest from reference TRBV7-9 and TRBJ1-2, the complete variable domain is DTGVSQNPRHKITKRGQNVTFRCDPISEHNRLYWYRQTLGQGPEFLTYFQNEAQLEKSRLLSDRFSAERPKGSFSTLEIQRTEQGDSAMYLCASSLAYGTGSPGYTFGSGTRLTVV.

The genes are TRBV27 and TRBJ1-4; the match to TRBD1 covers 9 bases. Trimming took 5 bases from V and 7 from J; bases not matched to a gene: 5. Germline V CDR1 and CDR2: MNHEY, SMNVEV (reference sequence). There are 14 residues in the CDR3. In DNA, the CDR3 is TGTGCCAGCAGTCCGCGGGGACAGGGTGAAAAACTGTTTTTT. Protein: CASSPRGQGEKLFF.

The V gene is TRBV6-2 or TRBV6-3, the J gene TRBJ1-4; D is unresolved. Germline V gives CDR1 MNHEY, CDR2 SVGEGT. The CDR3 covers 14 residues. V was shortened by 2 bases and J by 5 bases, with 9 bases between the two germline ends. The CDR3 bases are TGTGCCAGCAGTTACCCAAGACTAAATGAAAAACTGTTTTTT. As protein: CASSYPRLNEKLFF.

The CDR3 nucleotides read TGTGCCAGTACCCCTGGGGGGGTAGGGAACACTGAAGCTTTCTTT. Amino acids: CASTPGGVGNTEAFF. The chain has TRBV19 and TRBJ1-1; D may be TRBD1 (5 bases). CDR1 is LNHDA, CDR2 SQIVND, per germline (reference sequence). The CDR3 contains 15 residues. V gave up 7 bases and J gave up 1 base, with 16 bases separating them.

A single count supports this clone. V is TRBV7-9 and J is TRBJ1-3, with 7 positions matching TRBD1. CDR1 and CDR2 (germline): SEHNR, FQNEAQ (reference sequence). Trimming removed 1 base from V and 1 base from J; junction bases left unmatched: 10. This CDR3 is 18 amino acids long. CDR3 region: CASSLGGWGDSSGNTIYF. The CDR3 DNA sequence: TGTGCCAGCAGCTTAGGGGGTTGGGGGGACAGTTCTGGAAACACCATATATTTT.

V is TRBV7-9 and J is TRBJ1-4; D remains unclear. The ends were cut back, 3 bases at V and 4 bases at J, with 9 bases in the middle. Looked up from germline, CDR1 is SEHNR and CDR2 is FQNEAQ (reference sequence). The CDR3 has 14 amino acids. CDR3 loop: CASSFSESNEKLFF. Written as DNA, the CDR3 is TGTGCCAGCAGCTTCAGCGAGAGTAATGAAAAACTGTTTTTT.

J is TRBJ1-1 and V is TRBV27; D gene unclear. Per germline, CDR1 MNHEY and CDR2 SMNVEV (reference sequence). The V end lost 3 bases, the J end lost 0 bases, and 5 bases lay between the germline ends. The CDR3 contains 13 residues. Here the CDR3 reads CASSFTMNTEAFF. The CDR3 region has the DNA TGTGCCAGCAGTTTTACAATGAACACTGAAGCTTTCTTT.

The gene calls are TRBV30 and TRBJ1-2, with 8 bases fitting TRBD1. Looked up from germline, CDR1 is GTSNPN and CDR2 is SVGIG (reference sequence). The V segment lost 1 base and the J segment 7 bases; nucleotides outside the gene matches: 5. The CDR3 spans 13 residues. CDR3 loop: CAWSADRGSGYTF. The CDR3 nucleotides read TGTGCCTGGAGTGCCGACAGGGGTAGTGGCTACACCTTC.

This clone showed up just a few times. The chain links TRBV19 to TRBJ2-1, with D unclear. The V end was cut by 5 bases, the J end by 14 bases, with 19 bases between. This CDR3 spans 13 amino acids. The germline V gene encodes CDR1 LNHDA and CDR2 SQIVND (reference sequence). CDR3 nucleotide sequence: TGTGCCAGTAGTGTCCTACTATACACGGTGGAGTTCTTC. Translation gives CASSVLLYTVEFF.

The rearrangement links TRBV29-1 to TRBJ2-7, with 7 bases that match TRBD1. This CDR3 contains 12 residues. The V gene's germline CDR1 is SQVTM and CDR2 ANQGSEA. The V and J ends lost 7 bases and 1 base, in that order; junction bases with no gene match: 4. This CDR3 is CSARGLSYEQYF. The CDR3 coding sequence is TGCAGCGCGAGGGGGCTTTCCTACGAGCAGTACTTC.

The V gene is TRBV5-6, the J gene TRBJ2-2; D is tentatively TRBD1 or TRBD2 (5 bases each). The CDR3 totals 16 residues. Germline V gene sequence: CDR1 SGHDT, CDR2 YYEEEE. Deletions cut 4 bases from V and 5 bases from J, with 18 bases between. This CDR3 reads CASSLDSGWLTGELFF. In DNA, the CDR3 is TGTGCCAGCAGCCTGGACTCAGGGTGGTTGACCGGGGAGCTGTTTTTT.

Concerning this clone: The junction and the germline gene differ at one end; a read error may be behind it. The rearrangement joins TRBV7-7 to TRBJ2-7, with D possibly matching TRBD1 (6 bases). Germline CDR1 reads SSHAT; CDR2 reads FNYEAQ (reference sequence). This CDR3 region has 13 residues. The CDR3 reads CASSLQQGYEQYF. The CDR3 DNA sequence: TGTGCTAGCAGCTTACAACAGGGCTACGAGCAGTACTTC.

This chain connects TRBV7-9 to TRBJ2-1, with TRBD2 as a possible D gene (5 bases). This CDR3 spans 11 amino acids. Germline V lookup: CDR1 SEHNR, CDR2 FQNEAQ (reference sequence). V dropped 5 bases and J dropped 10 bases, with 9 bases sitting between them. CDR3 protein: CASSRGNEQFF. DNA of the CDR3: TGTGCCAGCAGCAGAGGGAACGAGCAGTTCTTC.

The V call is TRBV6-5, the J call TRBJ2-7; TRBD1 matches 7 bases. The CDR3 spans 13 residues. Trimming at V came to 5 bases and at J to 3 bases, leaving 4 bases not matched to a gene. CDR1 is MNHEY, CDR2 SVGAGI, per germline. The CDR3 bases are TGTGCCAGCAGTCTCAGGGGGATCTACGAGCAGTACTTC. It codes for CASSLRGIYEQYF.

DNA for the CDR3: TGTGCCAGCAGTCTCGCCCTAGCGGGAGGGCCGACAGATACGCAGTATTTT. It is translated as CASSLALAGGPTDTQYF. The chain is built from TRBV3-1 (or the pseudogene TRBV3-2) and TRBJ2-3; 12 bases fit TRBD2. CDR3 size: 17 residues. Trimming at V came to 6 bases and at J to 3 bases, leaving 10 bases not matched to a gene. Germline CDR1 is LGHDT and CDR2 is YNNKEL (reference sequence).

This rearrangement joins TRBV29-1 to TRBJ1-5; D uncertain. V lost 6 bases and J 2 bases, leaving 14 bases between the germline ends. CDR1 SQVTM and CDR2 ANQGSEA come from the germline V gene. CDR3 size: 14 residues. The CDR3 DNA reads TGCAGCGTCCTTACAGACGTGGGCAATCAGCCCCAGCATTTT. Its protein product is CSVLTDVGNQPQHF.

V and J are TRBV19 and TRBJ1-1; 9 bases line up with TRBD1. Germline assignment: CDR1 LNHDA and CDR2 SQIVND (reference sequence). CDR3 length: 12 residues. V was pared by 3 bases and J by 11 bases, with 4 bases of the junction left unmatched. The CDR3 loop is CASSIRDRVAFF. CDR3 DNA sequence: TGTGCCAGTAGTATCAGGGACAGGGTGGCTTTCTTT.